These 24 T cell receptor beta chains were all obtained from the same sample, sequenced in a study of technical replicates of blood from four donors. TCRdb's table, derived via immunoSEQ multiplex PCR, lists solely in-frame clones and lacks some. The sample consists of about 80,000 clones, 91% of them appearing once. Material: T cells isolated from PBMCs. These receptors were obtained from a human donor in good health.

This chain uses TRBV2 with TRBJ2-7; 8 bases map to TRBD2. Germline loops: CDR1 SNHLY, CDR2 FYNNEI. CDR3 length: 15 residues. V was clipped by 5 bases and J by 0 bases; unmatched bases: 6. This CDR3 reads CASSWTSTLSYEQYF. The CDR3 bases are TGTGCCAGCAGTTGGACTAGCACCCTCTCCTACGAGCAGTACTTC.

The V call is TRBV28, the J call TRBJ2-7; D might be TRBD1 (5 bases). This CDR3 is 13 amino acids long. Germline V lookup: CDR1 MDHEN, CDR2 SYDVKM. Trimming removed 5 bases from V and 3 bases from J, with 11 bases in between. The CDR3 DNA follows: TGTGCCAGCAGTCCGACCCAGGGCTACGAGCAGTACTTC. This sequence encodes CASSPTQGYEQYF.

The table lists this clone with a few counts. This chain links TRBV30 with TRBJ1-3; D is ambiguous. CDR1 is GTSNPN, CDR2 SVGIG, per germline (reference sequence). The CDR3 covers 11 residues. V lost 3 bases to trimming and J lost 4 bases, with 4 bases between them. In DNA, the CDR3 is TGTGCCTGGAGCCTGGGAAACACCATATATTTT. Translated: CAWSLGNTIYF.

V and J are TRBV5-4 and TRBJ2-6; D might be TRBD1 (5 bases). This CDR3 region has 17 residues. Trimming took off 0 bases at V and 0 bases at J, with 10 bases between the two ends. CDR1 SGHNT and CDR2 YYREEE come from the germline V gene (reference sequence). CDR3 sequence reads: CASSLGTDSSGANVLTF. The DNA of the CDR3 is TGTGCCAGCAGCTTGGGGACCGACAGCTCTGGGGCCAACGTCCTGACTTTC.

The chain is built from TRBV7-8 and TRBJ1-3; the D is unclear. Trimming stripped 2 bases from V and 2 bases from J, with 22 bases between. The CDR3 spans 19 residues. Germline-derived CDR1 and CDR2 are SGHVS and FQNEAQ. The CDR3 loop reads CASSLSIVAAGRAGNTIYF. Here the CDR3 DNA reads TGTGCCAGCAGCTTAAGCATAGTAGCAGCCGGCAGAGCTGGAAACACCATATATTTT. Drawing the rest from reference TRBV7-8 and TRBJ1-3, the complete variable domain is GAGVSQSPRYKVAKRGQDVALRCDPISGHVSLFWYQQALGQGPEFLTYFQNEAQLDKSGLPSDRFFAERPEGSVSTLKIQRTQQEDSAVYLCASSLSIVAAGRAGNTIYFGEGSWLTVV.

This clone showed up just once. The rearrangement uses TRBV14 and TRBJ2-2; D ambiguous. CDR3 length: 12 residues. Looked up from germline, CDR1 is SGHDN and CDR2 is FVKESK. V was clipped by 8 bases and J by 8 bases, with 12 bases between them. The CDR3 DNA reads TGTGCCAGCCACTCAGGATCGGGGGAGCTGTTTTTT. It yields the protein CASHSGSGELFF.

V usage is TRBV28 and J usage is TRBJ1-1; 7 bases agree with TRBD1. Germline V gene data show CDR1 as MDHEN and CDR2 as SYDVKM. The CDR3 runs 15 residues. The ends lost 9 bases at V and 8 bases at J; junction bases unmatched: 18. Written as DNA, the CDR3 is TGTGCCAGGAGCAGACTCGGACAGGCCCCCTTGGAAGCTTTCTTT. Protein: CARSRLGQAPLEAFF.

This clone was seen once. The chain uses TRBV7-3 and TRBJ2-3, with D possibly being TRBD1 (6 bases). Germline-derived CDR1 and CDR2 are SGHTA and FQGTGA. The CDR3 extends over 13 amino acids. Trimming removed 1 base from V and 6 bases from J, with 8 bases in between. The CDR3 region is CASSLITGDTQYF. Here the CDR3 DNA reads TGTGCCAGCAGCTTAATAACAGGGGATACGCAGTATTTT.

The chain is built from TRBV7-4 and TRBJ2-7; 8 positions match TRBD1. The CDR3 runs to 15 residues. Looked up from germline, CDR1 is SGHVT and CDR2 is SQSDAQ. V was pared by 5 bases and J by 0 bases, with 6 bases of the junction left unmatched. The DNA for the CDR3 is TGTGCCAGCAGCCCCAACAGGGGGAGCTCCTACGAGCAGTACTTC. It yields the protein CASSPNRGSSYEQYF.

The chain links TRBV28 to TRBJ2-4; 14 nucleotides line up with TRBD2. Germline trimming cut 4 bases from V and 7 bases from J; bases unmatched to any gene: 9. Germline V gene lookup returns CDR1 MDHEN and CDR2 SYDVKM. The CDR3 extends over 17 amino acids. The CDR3 coding sequence is TGTGCCAGCAGTTCAGGACTAGCGGGAGGAGTTTGGAACATTCAGTACTTC. Translating it yields CASSSGLAGGVWNIQYF.

The J gene is TRBJ1-2, the V gene TRBV6-5, with TRBD1 identical over 8 bases. CDR1 is MNHEY and CDR2 is SVGAGI in the germline V gene. V was pared by 5 bases and J by 4 bases, with 6 bases of the junction left unmatched. CDR3 size: 14 residues. The CDR3 sequence: CASSKDRVLYGYTF. In DNA form, the CDR3 reads TGTGCCAGCAGTAAGGACAGGGTCCTCTATGGCTACACCTTC.

This clone was counted a few times. This chain connects TRBV13 to TRBJ1-2, with D possibly matching TRBD1 (6 bases). The ends were cut back, 5 bases at V and 6 bases at J, with 16 bases in the middle. The germline V gene encodes CDR1 PRHDT and CDR2 FYEKMQ (reference sequence). This CDR3 spans 14 amino acids. CDR3 DNA: TGTGCCAGCAGCCTCACGACAGGTGAGAATGGCTACACCTTC. Translation: CASSLTTGENGYTF.

The chain joins TRBV28 to TRBJ2-7, with D hard to call. V was pared by 5 bases and J by 4 bases, with 9 bases between. Per germline, CDR1 MDHEN and CDR2 SYDVKM. The CDR3 is made up of 12 amino acids. CDR3: CASSITEYEQYF. CDR3 nucleotides: TGTGCCAGCAGTATCACAGAGTACGAGCAGTACTTC.

The chain joins TRBV2 to TRBJ2-1; tentative D call: TRBD2 (5 bases). The CDR3 has 14 residues. V lost 8 bases to trimming and J lost 5 bases, with 16 bases between them. Germline V lookup: CDR1 SNHLY, CDR2 FYNNEI. CDR3: CASVFSSKDNEQFF. The CDR3 DNA follows: TGTGCCAGCGTCTTCTCTAGCAAAGACAATGAGCAGTTCTTC.

A single count supports this clone. The V and J genes are TRBV5-8 and TRBJ2-2, with TRBD1 identical over 7 bases. CDR1 and CDR2 (germline): SGHTS, YDEGEE. The CDR3 extends over 16 amino acids. Trimming cost V 3 bases and J 4 bases; bases outside gene matches: 9. CDR3 nucleotide sequence: TGTGCCAGCAGCTGGCTAACAGGGGCCCTCACCGGGGAGCTGTTTTTT. This translates into CASSWLTGALTGELFF.

The CDR3 sequence is CASASILSSYNEQFF. The CDR3 DNA reads TGTGCCAGCGCATCAATCCTGAGCTCCTACAATGAGCAGTTCTTC. J is TRBJ2-1 and V is TRBV25-1; D call uncertain. From germline, CDR1 is MGHDK and CDR2 SYGVNS. This CDR3 has 15 amino acids. V was trimmed by 8 bases and J by 0 bases, leaving 14 bases between them.

V gene TRBV2 combines with J gene TRBJ1-5; D ambiguous. Trimming took 7 bases from V and 4 from J, leaving 8 bases between them. This CDR3 contains 12 residues. CDR1 is SNHLY and CDR2 is FYNNEI in the germline V gene. The CDR3 DNA reads TGTGCCAGCACCCTAAGTAATCAGCCCCAGCATTTT. It is translated as CASTLSNQPQHF.

The V and J genes are TRBV27 and TRBJ2-7, with 8 nucleotides matching TRBD2. The trim removed 0 bases at V and 2 bases at J, leaving 3 bases unmatched. Per the germline V gene, CDR1 is MNHEY and CDR2 is SMNVEV (reference sequence). The CDR3 totals 15 residues. CDR3 sequence: CASSLSFSGAYEQYF. The CDR3 DNA is TGTGCCAGCAGTTTATCGTTTAGCGGGGCCTACGAGCAGTACTTC.

Comment on this clone: Germline is not matched at one junction end, which may reflect a read error. The CDR3: CASSLYAGQGQKTQYF. The CDR3 region has the DNA TGTGCCAGCAGCTTATATGCGGGACAGGGCCAAAAGACCCAGTACTTC. V usage is TRBV7-3 and J usage is TRBJ2-5, with 9 bases aligning to TRBD1. CDR3 length equals 16 residues. CDR1 is SGHTA, CDR2 FQGTGA, per germline.

This chain uses TRBV6-6 with TRBJ2-7, with D perhaps TRBD1 (6 bases). Trimming removed 2 bases from V and 2 bases from J, with 10 bases in between. The CDR3 is 14 amino acids. The germline V gene encodes CDR1 MNHNY and CDR2 SVGAGI (reference sequence). DNA for the CDR3: TGTGCCAGCAGTTACCCAGGGGTGCCCTACGAGCAGTACTTC. Its translation: CASSYPGVPYEQYF.

The rearrangement uses TRBV30 and TRBJ2-2, with 7 bases fitting TRBD2. Per the germline V gene, CDR1 is GTSNPN and CDR2 is SVGIG (reference sequence). V was pared by 7 bases and J by 5 bases, with 7 bases of the junction left unmatched. This CDR3 is built from 13 residues. The CDR3 here is CASRERQTGELFF. The CDR3 nucleotides read TGTGCCTCGCGGGAGAGGCAAACCGGGGAGCTGTTTTTT.

This chain uses TRBV28 with TRBJ2-7, with a possible D match to TRBD1 (6 bases). Germline values: CDR1 MDHEN, CDR2 SYDVKM. With 6 bases removed from V and 6 bases from J, the gap between germline ends came to 18 bases. There are 14 residues in the CDR3. CDR3 loop: CASRTNREMAEQYF. In DNA, the CDR3 is TGTGCCAGCAGGACGAACAGGGAAATGGCCGAGCAGTACTTC.

This clone was seen once. This sequence joins TRBV15 and TRBJ2-1, with TRBD2 matching 11 bases. The V and J ends lost 1 base and 4 bases, in that order; junction bases with no gene match: 0. The CDR3 has 15 residues. In germline, CDR1 is LNHNV, CDR2 YYDKDF (reference sequence). CDR3 nucleotide sequence: TGTGCCACCAGCAGAGGACTAGCGGGATACAATGAGCAGTTCTTC. This sequence encodes CATSRGLAGYNEQFF.

The chain combines TRBV25-1 with TRBJ2-7, with 12 bases matching TRBD1. This CDR3 contains 16 residues. V shed 1 base and J 7 bases; nucleotides not matched to a gene: 8. Germline V gene sequence: CDR1 MGHDK, CDR2 SYGVNS. The CDR3 DNA reads TGTGCCAGCAGTGAATTTGGGACAGGGGGCGCGGGGGAGCAGTACTTC. It yields the protein CASSEFGTGGAGEQYF.